This passage covers 18 T cell receptor beta chains from one sample sequenced in a study of blood T cell repertoires in COVID-19. Here immunoSEQ multiplex PCR was the method, and the copy in TCRdb shows in-frame clones only, minus some. The sample records 470,000 or so clones, around 85% being singletons. Sequenced: peripheral blood. Source of these receptors: a human donor in a cohort sampled during active COVID-19.

Here the CDR3 reads CASSLGGTGSGQPQHF. The CDR3 DNA reads as TGTGCCAGCAGCTTAGGGGGGACAGGATCGGGTCAGCCCCAGCATTTT. The V gene is TRBV7-2, the J gene TRBJ1-5, with 8 bases lining up with TRBD1. V gave up 1 base and J gave up 6 bases; unmatched junction bases: 8. The CDR3 runs 16 residues. Germline CDR1 reads SGHTA; CDR2 reads FQGNSA.

This rearrangement joins TRBV3-1 (or the pseudogene TRBV3-2) to TRBJ2-1; D may be TRBD2 (6 bases). The CDR3 contains 16 residues. The germline V and J ends were trimmed by 3 bases and 2 bases, with 14 bases remaining between them. Germline CDR1 is LGHDT and CDR2 is YNNKEL (reference sequence). DNA for the CDR3: TGTGCCAGCAGCCACTCCGGACTATCCGCCTACAATGAGCAGTTCTTC. It specifies CASSHSGLSAYNEQFF.

The rearrangement joins TRBV28 to TRBJ2-3; maybe TRBD2 (5 bases). Trimming removed 5 bases at V and 6 bases at J, with 12 bases between. Germline loops: CDR1 MDHEN, CDR2 SYDVKM. This CDR3 has 13 amino acids. The chain's CDR3 is CASSPPSFDTQYF. The CDR3 DNA sequence: TGTGCCAGCAGTCCCCCTAGCTTTGATACGCAGTATTTT.

The J gene is TRBJ1-2, the V gene TRBV2; 10 bases fit TRBD1. The V gene's germline CDR1 is SNHLY and CDR2 FYNNEI. The CDR3 consists of 14 residues. The junction had 4 bases not matched to a gene; V was cut back by 4 bases and J by 5 bases. The CDR3 region is CASSGQGAYYGYTF. The CDR3 region has the DNA TGTGCCAGCAGTGGACAGGGGGCCTATTATGGCTACACCTTC. The whole variable domain, filled in from reference TRBV2 and TRBJ1-2, reads EPEVTQTPSHQVTQMGQEVILRCVPISNHLYFYWYRQILGQKVEFLVSFYNNEISEKSEIFDDQFSVERPDGSNFTLKIRSTKLEDSAMYFCASSGQGAYYGYTFGSGTRLTVV.

V and J are TRBV6-5 and TRBJ2-3; TRBD2 matches at 8 bases. Germline-derived CDR1 and CDR2 are MNHEY and SVGAGI. This CDR3 has 15 amino acids. Germline trimming cut 10 bases from V and 2 bases from J; bases unmatched to any gene: 11. CDR3 nucleotides: TGTGCCACCTCCCGGCGGGAGGAACCCACAGATACGCAGTATTTT. This codes for CATSRREEPTDTQYF.

This rearrangement joins TRBV5-1 to TRBJ2-3, with 12 bases matching TRBD1. J was trimmed by 7 bases and V by 1 base; bases with no gene match: 7. This CDR3 has 16 amino acids. Germline V gene data show CDR1 as SGHRS and CDR2 as YFSETQ. CDR3 DNA: TGCGCCAGCAGCTTGACGGGGACAGGGGGCCGGAATACGCAGTATTTT. Translation gives CASSLTGTGGRNTQYF.

This sequence joins TRBV7-9 and TRBJ1-3; 7 nucleotides line up with TRBD1. The V and J ends lost 6 bases and 3 bases, in that order; junction bases with no gene match: 14. Looked up from germline, CDR1 is SEHNR and CDR2 is FQNEAQ (reference sequence). The CDR3 contains 17 residues. The CDR3 protein is CASSYDLTGRGGNTIYF. The CDR3 DNA reads as TGTGCCAGCAGTTACGATTTGACAGGGCGAGGTGGAAACACCATATATTTT.

J is TRBJ2-1 and V is TRBV18; no definite D call. The V gene's germline CDR1 is KGHSH and CDR2 LQKENI. Trimming removed 0 bases at V and 0 bases at J, with 9 bases between. The CDR3 loop spans 16 amino acids. The CDR3 here is CASSPPGWSSYNEQFF. As DNA, the CDR3 is TGTGCCAGCTCACCACCCGGGTGGAGCTCCTACAATGAGCAGTTCTTC.

The rearrangement links TRBV9 to TRBJ2-7, with a possible D match to TRBD1 (5 bases). This CDR3 has 14 amino acids. V gave up 6 bases and J gave up 5 bases, with 18 bases separating them. Looked up from germline, CDR1 is SGDLS and CDR2 is YYNGEE. The CDR3 DNA sequence: TGTGCCAGCACAATAGGGGTAATTGGGGACGAGCAGTACTTC. Its protein product is CASTIGVIGDEQYF.

The V gene is TRBV30, the J gene TRBJ2-7, with TRBD2 identical over 9 bases. Germline CDR1 GTSNPN, CDR2 SVGIG (reference sequence). CDR3 length: 14 amino acids. J gave up 2 bases and V 2 bases, and 4 bases lay outside the gene matches. The CDR3 here is CAWSRGLAAYEQYF. For the CDR3, the DNA is TGTGCCTGGAGTCGGGGACTAGCTGCCTACGAGCAGTACTTC. Full variable domain (rest looked up from reference TRBV30 and TRBJ2-7): SQTIHQWPATLVQPVGSPLSLECTVEGTSNPNLYWYRQAAGRGLQLLFYSVGIGQISSEVPQNLSASRPQDRQFILSSKKLLLSDSGFYLCAWSRGLAAYEQYFGPGTRLTVT.

This chain links TRBV7-8 with TRBJ2-5; D may be TRBD1 (6 bases). V shed 1 base and J shed 5 bases, with 17 bases lying between them. Per germline, CDR1 SGHVS and CDR2 FQNEAQ. The CDR3 totals 16 residues. CDR3 bases: TGTGCCAGCAGCTTAGTAGGTGGCAGGGGTGGGGAGACCCAGTACTTC. Protein product: CASSLVGGRGGETQYF.

This chain links TRBV9 with TRBJ2-3, with TRBD2 matching over 15 bases. V shed 4 bases, J shed 6 bases, and the junction held 6 bases outside the gene matches. The length of the CDR3 is 16 residues. Germline loops: CDR1 SGDLS, CDR2 YYNGEE. CDR3 sequence: CASSSSGTSGRDTQYF. In DNA form, the CDR3 reads TGTGCCAGCAGCAGCTCCGGGACTAGCGGGAGGGATACGCAGTATTTT.

The CDR3: CASSLRTSGSYQGYEQYF. CDR3 in DNA: TGTGCCAGCAGCTTAAGAACTAGCGGGAGTTATCAAGGGTACGAGCAGTACTTC. V gene TRBV7-2 combines with J gene TRBJ2-7, with 11 bases identical to TRBD2. The CDR3 runs 18 residues. V was pared by 2 bases and J by 4 bases, with 13 bases of the junction left unmatched. CDR1 and CDR2 (germline): SGHTA, FQGNSA.

The J gene is TRBJ1-5, the V gene TRBV19; 7 bases line up with TRBD1. V shed 5 bases, J shed 3 bases, and the junction held 10 bases outside the gene matches. The CDR3 loop spans 16 amino acids. The germline gives CDR1 LNHDA, CDR2 SQIVND (reference sequence). The CDR3, as DNA: TGTGCCAGTAGTTCCGGGACAGTTTATAACAATCAGCCCCAGCATTTT. Translation: CASSSGTVYNNQPQHF.

V is TRBV29-1 and J is TRBJ1-1, with 7 positions matching TRBD1. V lost 2 bases, J lost 5 bases, and 5 bases stayed unmatched. Germline V lookup: CDR1 SQVTM, CDR2 ANQGSEA. The CDR3 length is 13 residues. CDR3 sequence: CSVEQGENTEAFF. CDR3 DNA sequence: TGCAGCGTTGAACAGGGGGAAAATACTGAAGCTTTCTTT.

V and J are TRBV6-2 or TRBV6-3 and TRBJ2-7; 8 bases align to TRBD1. V trimming: 4 bases; J trimming: 3 bases; junction bases outside the gene matches: 5. The CDR3 length is 14 residues. The germline CDR1 and CDR2 sequences are MNHEY and SVGEGT. DNA for the CDR3: TGTGCCAGCAGTTGGGGGACAGGTTACTACGAGCAGTACTTC. Translated: CASSWGTGYYEQYF.

Of note for this clone: The same CDR3 also results from other DNA sequences found in this sample. The chain employs TRBV2 and TRBJ2-3, with a tentative D call TRBD2 (6 bases). Germline-derived CDR1 and CDR2 are SNHLY and FYNNEI. Trimming stripped 1 base from V and 2 bases from J, with 10 bases between. The CDR3 sequence is 15 residues long. DNA for the CDR3: TGTGCCAGCAGTGAAGGTGCGGGACCCACAGATACGCAGTATTTT. This translates into CASSEGAGPTDTQYF.

This chain connects TRBV7-2 to TRBJ1-2; D may be TRBD1 (6 bases). Germline loops: CDR1 SGHTA, CDR2 FQGNSA. The CDR3 extends over 14 amino acids. V was cut by 3 bases and J by 4 bases, with 12 bases left in between. CDR3 nucleotide sequence: TGTGCCAGCAGCTTGCAGGGGAACCCCTATGGCTACACCTTC. Translating it yields CASSLQGNPYGYTF.